This T cell receptor beta chain was observed in a study of regulatory T cells in long-lasting Graves disease. V dropped 3 bases and J dropped 5 bases, with 13 bases sitting between them. The CDR3 is 15 residues long. Germline-derived CDR1 and CDR2 are SEHNR and FQNEAQ (reference sequence). Libraries of TCR beta came from iRepertoire HTBI primers plus Arm-PCR of CDR3 regions. TCRdb reprocessed the multiplex PCR reads with MiXCR, giving one entry per CDR3 protein. The table includes roughly 500,000 distinct CDR3 sequences, 20% to 25% detected once. As to time point: persistent/refractory GD, antithyroid drugs over 5 years with positive TRAb. Extracted RNA from PBMCs served as the source of the TCR library.

This sequence was found in a female donor with Graves disease. The sequencing here drew on peripheral blood mononuclear cells (PBMCs), taken when the disease was refractory, from a patient treated with antithyroid drugs. V usage is TRBV7-9 and J usage is TRBJ2-2, with D perhaps TRBD1 (6 bases). In nucleotides, the CDR3 is TGTGCCAGCAGCTTGGGGGCCCTCAGAACCGGGGAGCTGTTTTTT. Translation gives CASSLGALRTGELFF.